Each of the 26 T cell receptor beta chains below was sequenced from the same sample in a study of T cell responses to AZD1222 COVID-19 vaccine. Clones were sequenced by immunoSEQ multiplex PCR, and TCRdb holds only the in-frame ones, with some missing. In the table there are under 95,000 clones, 90% of which are singletons. The input for sequencing was peripheral blood, taken on day 0 of AZD1222 vaccination. Receptors originate from an adult in good health.

This rearrangement joins TRBV4-2 to TRBJ2-7; the match to TRBD2 covers 10 bases. V dropped 4 bases and J dropped 3; count of bases not matched to a gene: 3. Germline-derived CDR1 and CDR2 are LGHNA and YNFKEQ. The CDR3 length is 14 residues. In DNA, the CDR3 is TGTGCCAGCAGCCCGGGACTAGCGAACTACGAGCAGTACTTC. Translated, it gives CASSPGLANYEQYF.

The chain recombines TRBV10-3 with TRBJ1-1; D gene uncertain. The CDR3 runs to 15 residues. The V gene lost 0 bases and the J gene lost 4 bases, with 12 bases spanning the gap. Germline V gene lookup returns CDR1 ENHRY and CDR2 SYGVKD. In nucleotides, the CDR3 is TGTGCCATCAGTGAGTCGGTTCAGCCTGGCACTGAAGCTTTCTTT. Translated, it gives CAISESVQPGTEAFF.

This sequence joins TRBV11-2 and TRBJ1-4, with TRBD1 as a possible D gene (6 bases). The CDR3 sequence is 16 residues long. The V end was cut by 1 base, the J end by 10 bases, with 19 bases between. The germline V gene encodes CDR1 SGHAT and CDR2 FQNNGV. DNA for the CDR3: TGTGCCAGCAGCTTAGGCCCCGCGGCAGGGGAGGGAAAACTGTTTTTT. Translation: CASSLGPAAGEGKLFF.

This chain links TRBV9 with TRBJ1-5; D unresolved. The CDR3 has 15 residues. CDR1 and CDR2 from the germline V gene are SGDLS and YYNGEE. V was shortened by 0 bases and J by 0 bases, with 7 bases between the two germline ends. The CDR3 protein is CASSVEADSNQPQHF. The CDR3 region has the DNA TGTGCCAGCAGCGTAGAGGCGGATAGCAATCAGCCCCAGCATTTT. The variable domain in full, with the rest retrieved from reference TRBV9 and TRBJ1-5, is DSGVTQTPKHLITATGQRVTLRCSPRSGDLSVYWYQQSLDQGLQFLIQYYNGEERAKGNILERFSAQQFPDLHSELNLSSLELGDSALYFCASSVEADSNQPQHFGDGTRLSIL.

The rearrangement uses TRBV24-1 and TRBJ2-1; TRBD2 matches at 10 bases. The junction had 11 bases not matched to a gene; V was cut back by 3 bases and J by 7 bases. Germline V gene lookup returns CDR1 KGHDR and CDR2 SFDVKD. The CDR3 consists of 17 residues. CDR3 coding DNA: TGTGCCACCAGTGATACCCGGCTAGCGGGGGCGCAAAATGAGCAGTTCTTC. It encodes CATSDTRLAGAQNEQFF.

The chain joins TRBV5-1 to TRBJ1-3; a weak D match, TRBD1 (5 bases). V dropped 0 bases and J dropped 2 bases, with 30 bases sitting between them. Germline assignment: CDR1 SGHRS and CDR2 YFSETQ. The CDR3 has 22 residues. Here the CDR3 DNA reads TGCGCCAGCAGCTTGGCGTCCCCGGGAACAGGTCCTCCTACCTGGCCTGGAAACACCATATATTTT. It encodes CASSLASPGTGPPTWPGNTIYF. The variable domain in full, with the rest retrieved from reference TRBV5-1 and TRBJ1-3, is KAGVTQTPRYLIKTRGQQVTLSCSPISGHRSVSWYQQTPGQGLQFLFEYFSETQRNKGNFPGRFSGRQFSNSRSEMNVSTLELGDSALYLCASSLASPGTGPPTWPGNTIYFGEGSWLTVV.

Details on this clone: At one of its ends the junction is not consistent with the germline gene, which may arise from a read error. V and J are TRBV2 and TRBJ1-1, with D possibly being TRBD1 (5 bases). Germline loops: CDR1 SNHLY, CDR2 FYNNEI. This CDR3 spans 13 amino acids. CDR3 DNA: TGTGCCAGCAGGGAAGACAGAAACACTGAAGCTTTCTTT. This encodes CASREDRNTEAFF.

This chain links TRBV10-1 with TRBJ2-2; 7 bases match TRBD1. CDR1 is WNHNN, CDR2 SYGVQD, per germline (reference sequence). The CDR3 has 17 residues. V lost 0 bases and J lost 0; bases outside the gene matches: 4. The CDR3 region has the DNA TGCGCCAGCAGTGAGTCGGGGACAGCCTCGAACACCGGGGAGCTGTTTTTT. This gives the protein CASSESGTASNTGELFF.

The J gene is TRBJ2-1, the V gene TRBV4-1, with a tentative D call TRBD2 (5 bases). The V end lost 1 base, the J end lost 8 bases, and 24 bases lay between the germline ends. Per germline, CDR1 MGHRA and CDR2 YSYEKL. The CDR3 covers 18 residues. CDR3 amino acids: CASSQGPILTPGRDEQFF. The CDR3 nucleotides are TGCGCCAGCAGCCAAGGGCCGATTTTGACCCCGGGAAGGGATGAGCAGTTCTTC.

This chain uses TRBV3-1 (or the pseudogene TRBV3-2) with TRBJ1-5, with D perhaps TRBD1 (5 bases). V was pared by 3 bases and J by 9 bases, with 12 bases between. The CDR3 is 13 residues long. Germline V gene sequence: CDR1 LGHDT, CDR2 YNNKEL (reference sequence). CDR3 in amino acids: CASSQGTGGPQHF. CDR3 sequence (DNA): TGTGCCAGCAGCCAGGGTACAGGTGGGCCCCAGCATTTT.

V and J are TRBV11-2 and TRBJ1-5; a weak D match, TRBD1 (5 bases). The CDR3 consists of 14 residues. The germline gives CDR1 SGHAT, CDR2 FQNNGV. Trimming pared 2 bases from V and 5 bases from J, leaving 10 bases between. For the CDR3, the DNA is TGTGCCAGCAGCTTAAGCGGAGGGGATCAGCCCCAGCATTTT. This encodes CASSLSGGDQPQHF.

A word on this clone: A junction end diverges from the germline sequence, so it may reflect a read error. The rearrangement joins TRBV3-1 (or the pseudogene TRBV3-2) to TRBJ2-1; TRBD2 matches at 7 bases. Germline CDR1 LGHDT, CDR2 YNNKEL (reference sequence). The CDR3 sequence is 16 residues long. The CDR3 DNA sequence: TGTGCCAGCAGCCAAGGTAGCGGCGGGAGCTACCATGAGCAGTTCTTC. Translation gives CASSQGSGGSYHEQFF.

J is TRBJ2-3 and V is TRBV7-3; TRBD2 aligns across 10 bases. This CDR3 comprises 15 residues. Germline CDR1 and CDR2: SGHTA and FQGTGA. Trimming took 4 bases from V and 3 from J; bases not matched to a gene: 4. This CDR3 reads CASSSSAGGTDTQYF. In DNA, the CDR3 is TGTGCCAGCAGCTCCTCAGCGGGAGGGACAGATACGCAGTATTTT.

V is TRBV27 and J is TRBJ2-7; D is unresolved. The V gene lost 4 bases and the J gene lost 0 bases, with 7 bases spanning the gap. Germline lookup yields CDR1 MNHEY and CDR2 SMNVEV (reference sequence). CDR3 length equals 13 residues. The CDR3 is CASSSSSSYEQYF. Written as DNA, the CDR3 is TGTGCCAGCAGTTCTTCTTCCTCCTACGAGCAGTACTTC.

V usage is TRBV20-1 and J usage is TRBJ1-4; D remains unclear. CDR1 DFQATT and CDR2 SNEGSKA come from the germline V gene (reference sequence). This CDR3 region has 15 residues. Between the trimmed V and J ends, which lost 3 bases and 0 bases, there was a span of 11 bases. The DNA for the CDR3 is TGCAGTGCTAGTATCCAGGCGACAACTAATGAAAAACTGTTTTTT. Translating gives CSASIQATTNEKLFF.

The chain is built from TRBV3-1 (or the pseudogene TRBV3-2) and TRBJ1-4, with TRBD1 identical over 7 bases. Trimming at V came to 6 bases and at J to 5 bases, leaving 9 bases not matched to a gene. CDR1 is LGHDT, CDR2 YNNKEL, per germline (reference sequence). CDR3 length: 15 amino acids. CDR3 in DNA: TGTGCCAGCAGAGGGGGGACAGTCCTAAATGAAAAACTGTTTTTT. This gives the protein CASRGGTVLNEKLFF.

The chain links TRBV20-1 to TRBJ2-7; D is unclear. The CDR3 has 11 amino acids. The V end lost 5 bases, the J end lost 4 bases, and 9 bases lay between the germline ends. CDR1 is DFQATT and CDR2 is SNEGSKA in the germline V gene (reference sequence). This chain's CDR3 is CSAGPLYEQYF. The CDR3 nucleotides read TGCAGTGCTGGCCCCCTGTACGAGCAGTACTTC.

This rearrangement joins TRBV11-3 to TRBJ2-2; D gene uncertain. The CDR3 runs 13 residues. Per the germline V gene, CDR1 is SGHNT and CDR2 is YENEEA. V was trimmed by 1 base and J by 5 bases, leaving 5 bases between them. CDR3 bases: TGTGCCAGCAGCTTAGCACAGACCGGGGAGCTGTTTTTT. Encoded protein: CASSLAQTGELFF.

This clone has a handful of counts. The V and J genes are TRBV5-1 and TRBJ2-7; 8 bases are shared with TRBD1. V gave up 2 bases and J gave up 7 bases; unmatched junction bases: 5. Looked up from germline, CDR1 is SGHRS and CDR2 is YFSETQ. The CDR3 is 13 residues long. The DNA of the CDR3 is TGCGCCAGCAGCTTCCCAGGGGGCCGGGAGCAGTACTTC. Protein sequence: CASSFPGGREQYF. Full variable domain (outside the CDR3, taken from reference TRBV5-1 and TRBJ2-7): KAGVTQTPRYLIKTRGQQVTLSCSPISGHRSVSWYQQTPGQGLQFLFEYFSETQRNKGNFPGRFSGRQFSNSRSEMNVSTLELGDSALYLCASSFPGGREQYFGPGTRLTVT.

The rearrangement links TRBV5-1 to TRBJ1-2; D gene unclear. The CDR3 covers 13 residues. Germline V gives CDR1 SGHRS, CDR2 YFSETQ. V dropped 0 bases and J dropped 4 bases, with 7 bases sitting between them. The CDR3 sequence: CASSLVSAYGYTF. The CDR3 nucleotides are TGCGCCAGCAGCTTGGTTTCGGCCTATGGCTACACCTTC.

This clone was seen once. This sequence joins TRBV18 and TRBJ2-7; TRBD1 matches at 9 bases. The CDR3 has 15 residues. V gave up 6 bases and J gave up 7 bases; unmatched junction bases: 13. Germline CDR1 and CDR2: KGHSH and LQKENI. CDR3 protein: CASSPTGTGFWEQYF. In DNA form, the CDR3 reads TGTGCCAGCTCGCCGACTGGGACAGGGTTCTGGGAGCAGTACTTC. The variable domain in full, completed from reference TRBV18 and TRBJ2-7, reads NAGVMQNPRHLVRRRGQEARLRCSPMKGHSHVYWYRQLPEEGLKFMVYLQKENIIDESGMPKERFSAEFPKEGPSILRIQQVVRGDSAAYFCASSPTGTGFWEQYFGPGTRLTVT.

V gene TRBV24-1 combines with J gene TRBJ2-7, with a tentative D call TRBD1 (6 bases). The CDR3 spans 13 residues. The germline gives CDR1 KGHDR, CDR2 SFDVKD. Between the trimmed V and J ends, which lost 4 bases and 5 bases, there was a span of 11 bases. The CDR3 coding sequence is TGTGCCACCAGTGACCTTACAGGGAACGAGCAGTACTTC. It translates to CATSDLTGNEQYF.

In DNA form, the CDR3 reads TGTGCCAGCAGCCAAGACAAGGCGACTAGTGGCGATGAGCAGTTCTTC. It yields the protein CASSQDKATSGDEQFF. V gene TRBV4-2 combines with J gene TRBJ2-1; possible D gene TRBD2, 6 bases. This CDR3 contains 16 residues. CDR1 is LGHNA and CDR2 is YNFKEQ in the germline V gene. V was trimmed by 0 bases and J by 8 bases, leaving 17 bases between them.

The chain couples TRBV5-1 to TRBJ2-7; D gene unclear. The CDR3 loop spans 12 amino acids. With 0 bases removed from V and 5 bases from J, the gap between germline ends came to 6 bases. Germline CDR1 and CDR2: SGHRS and YFSETQ. The CDR3 spells CASSLVGNEQYF. DNA for the CDR3: TGCGCCAGCAGCTTGGTCGGCAACGAGCAGTACTTC.

This chain links TRBV10-1 with TRBJ2-2, with 16 positions matching TRBD2. This CDR3 has 18 residues. The V and J ends lost 2 bases and 4 bases, in that order; junction bases with no gene match: 4. Germline CDR1 WNHNN, CDR2 SYGVQD (reference sequence). The CDR3 region is CASSELGLAGGTTGELFF. The CDR3 DNA follows: TGCGCCAGCAGTGAGCTGGGACTAGCGGGAGGGACCACCGGGGAGCTGTTTTTT.

The genes are TRBV18 and TRBJ2-1; the match to TRBD2 covers 11 bases. Trimming removed 3 bases from V and 2 bases from J; junction bases left unmatched: 3. Germline CDR1 is KGHSH and CDR2 is LQKENI. This CDR3 comprises 16 residues. CDR3 loop: CASSPLAGGTYNEQFF. CDR3 nucleotide sequence: TGTGCCAGCTCACCCCTAGCGGGAGGCACCTACAATGAGCAGTTCTTC.